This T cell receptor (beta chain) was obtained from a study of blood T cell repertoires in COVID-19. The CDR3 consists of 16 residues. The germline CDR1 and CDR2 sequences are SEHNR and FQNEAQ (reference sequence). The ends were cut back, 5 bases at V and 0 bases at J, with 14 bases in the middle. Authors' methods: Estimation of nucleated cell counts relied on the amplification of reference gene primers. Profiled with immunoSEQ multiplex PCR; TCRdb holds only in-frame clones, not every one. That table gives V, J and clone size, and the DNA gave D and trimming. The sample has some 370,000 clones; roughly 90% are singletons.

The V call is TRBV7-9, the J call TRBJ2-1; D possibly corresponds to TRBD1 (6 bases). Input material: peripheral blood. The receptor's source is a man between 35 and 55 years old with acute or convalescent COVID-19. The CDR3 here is CASSPRLGGSYNEQFF. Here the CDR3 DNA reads TGTGCCAGCAGCCCGCGGTTAGGGGGCTCCTACAATGAGCAGTTCTTC.